This TCR beta chain was retrieved from a study of CD8+ T cells in alopecia areata. Treatment denoted: oral pan-JAK inhibitor, 5-10 mg twice daily. This clone showed up many times. Isolated RNA was reverse transcribed into cDNA used as the sequencing template. Sequencing used immunoSEQ multiplex PCR; TCRdb keeps in-frame clones, though not all of them. In the table there are about 97,000 clones, just under 60% of which are singletons. This material consisted of CD8+ T cells sorted from blood, taken between weeks 55 and 65, from a patient treated with tofacitinib. The TCR sequence derives from a human donor with alopecia areata.

Here the CDR3 DNA reads TGCAGCGTTGAAGCCGGGGAGCGATATGGCTACACCTTC. Protein sequence: CSVEAGERYGYTF. The chain uses TRBV29-1 and TRBJ1-2; D uncertain. The V gene lost 1 base and the J gene lost 5 bases, with 11 bases spanning the gap. The CDR3 sequence is 13 residues long. CDR1 and CDR2 from the germline V gene are SQVTM and ANQGSEA.